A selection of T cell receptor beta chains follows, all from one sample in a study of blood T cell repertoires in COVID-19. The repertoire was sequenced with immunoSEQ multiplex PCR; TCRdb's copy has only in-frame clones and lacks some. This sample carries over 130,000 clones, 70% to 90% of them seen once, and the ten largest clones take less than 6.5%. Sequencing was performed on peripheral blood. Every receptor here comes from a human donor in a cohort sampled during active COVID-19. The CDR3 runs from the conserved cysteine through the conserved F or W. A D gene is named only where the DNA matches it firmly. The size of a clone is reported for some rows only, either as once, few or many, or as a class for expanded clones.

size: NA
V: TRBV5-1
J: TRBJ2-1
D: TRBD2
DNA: TGCGCCAGCAGAGGTCTAGCGGGGAGCTCCTACAATGAGCAGTTCTTC
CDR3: CASRGLAGSSYNEQFF

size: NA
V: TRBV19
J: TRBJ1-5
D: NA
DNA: TGTGCCAGTATTGGGGGGACGCTTGGTCAGCCCCAGCATTTT
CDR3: CASIGGTLGQPQHF

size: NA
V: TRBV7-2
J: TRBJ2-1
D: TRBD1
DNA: TGTGCCAGCAGCGCGACAGGGGGCTCCTACAATGAGCAGTTCTTC
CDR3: CASSATGGSYNEQFF

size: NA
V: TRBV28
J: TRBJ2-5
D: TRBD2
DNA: TGTGCCAGCAGTTCATACGACGGGAGGAAGGAGACCCAGTACTTC
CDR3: CASSSYDGRKETQYF

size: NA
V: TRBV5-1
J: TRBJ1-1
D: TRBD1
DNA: TGCGCCAGCAGCTCCGACAGGGATACTGAAGCTTTCTTT
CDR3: CASSSDRDTEAFF

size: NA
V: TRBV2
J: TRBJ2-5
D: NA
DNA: TGTGCCAGCACCACCAGGTGGGCCGCCCCTCGGGAGACCCAGTACTTC
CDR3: CASTTRWAAPRETQYF

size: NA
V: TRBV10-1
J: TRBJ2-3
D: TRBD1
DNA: TGCGCCAGCAGTGAGACAGGGGCTGTCACAGATACGCAGTATTTT
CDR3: CASSETGAVTDTQYF

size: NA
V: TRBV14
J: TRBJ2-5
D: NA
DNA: TGTGCCAGCAGCCAAAACCCCGGGACATTCCAAGAGACCCAGTACTTC
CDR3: CASSQNPGTFQETQYF

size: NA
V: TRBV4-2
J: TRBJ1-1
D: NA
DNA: TGTGCCAGCAGCCAAGATTCAGGGGCGGCTGAAGCTTTCTTT
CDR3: CASSQDSGAAEAFF

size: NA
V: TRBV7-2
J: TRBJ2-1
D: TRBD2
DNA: TGTGCCAGCAGCCTAGAATGGCTAGCGGGAGGCAATGAGCAGTTCTTC
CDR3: CASSLEWLAGGNEQFF

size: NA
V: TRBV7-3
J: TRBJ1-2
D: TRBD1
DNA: TGTGCCAGCAGCCTTACAGGGGGGAATGGCTACACCTTC
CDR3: CASSLTGGNGYTF

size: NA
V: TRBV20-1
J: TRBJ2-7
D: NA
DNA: TGCAGTGCTAGCACGGTTTACGAGCAGTACTTC
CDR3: CSASTVYEQYF

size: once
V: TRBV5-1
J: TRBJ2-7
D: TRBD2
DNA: TGCGCCAGCAGCTTGGGGTGGGAGGGCCGCTACGAGCAGTACTTC
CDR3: CASSLGWEGRYEQYF

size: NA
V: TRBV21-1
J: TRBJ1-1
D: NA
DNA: TGTGCCAGCAGCAAAGGGAGGACTGAAGCTTTCTTT
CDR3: CASSKGRTEAFF

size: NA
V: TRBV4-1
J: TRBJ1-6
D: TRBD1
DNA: TGCGCCGCTCGACAGGGGGCCAATTCACCCCTCCACTTT
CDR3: CAARQGANSPLHF

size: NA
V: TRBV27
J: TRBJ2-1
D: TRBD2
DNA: TGTGCCAGCACTTCTCGGGAGGCCTCCTCCTACAATGAGCAGTTCTTC
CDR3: CASTSREASSYNEQFF

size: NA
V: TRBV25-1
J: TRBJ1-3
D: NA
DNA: TGTGCCAGCAGTGGTTGGAGCTCTGGAAACACCATATATTTT
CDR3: CASSGWSSGNTIYF

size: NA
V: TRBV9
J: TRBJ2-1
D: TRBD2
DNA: TGTGCCAGCAGCCCTACCCAAGGACTAGCGGACTACAATGAGCAGTTCTTC
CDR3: CASSPTQGLADYNEQFF

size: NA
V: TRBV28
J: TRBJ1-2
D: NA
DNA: TGTGCCAGCAGTTTCCAAGGACAGAGAAACTATGGCTACACCTTC
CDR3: CASSFQGQRNYGYTF

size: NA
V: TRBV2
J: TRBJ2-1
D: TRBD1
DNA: TGTGCCAGCAGCCCGGGACAGGGTTGGAGTTACAATGAGCAGTTCTTC
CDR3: CASSPGQGWSYNEQFF

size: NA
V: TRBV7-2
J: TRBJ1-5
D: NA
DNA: TGTGCCAGCAGCGTCAGGGAAAGCCAGCCCCAGCATTTT
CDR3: CASSVRESQPQHF

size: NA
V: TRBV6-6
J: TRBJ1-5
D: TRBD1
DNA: TGTGCCAGCAGTTCCGGGACAGGGGCGCAGCCCCAGCATTTT
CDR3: CASSSGTGAQPQHF

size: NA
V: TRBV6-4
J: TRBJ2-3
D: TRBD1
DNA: TGTGCCAGCAGCCCGGGACAGGGTGGGACAGATACGCAGTATTTT
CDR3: CASSPGQGGTDTQYF

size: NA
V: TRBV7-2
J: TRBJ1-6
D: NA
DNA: TGTGCCAGCAGCTTGGTACAGGGTCGCAATTCACCCCTCCACTTT
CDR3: CASSLVQGRNSPLHF

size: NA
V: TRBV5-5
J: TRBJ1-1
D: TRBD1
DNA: TGTGCCAGCAGCTTACAAACAGGGGGCACTGAAGCTTTCTTT
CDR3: CASSLQTGGTEAFF

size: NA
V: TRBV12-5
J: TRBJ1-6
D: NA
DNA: TGTGCTAGTGGTTTGAGGTCGGGGGGCGCAGGTAATTCACCCCTCCACTTT
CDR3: CASGLRSGGAGNSPLHF

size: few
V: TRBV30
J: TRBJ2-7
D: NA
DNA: TGTGCCTGGATACCCGCTGACAGGCGCTTTGGCGAGCAGTACTTC
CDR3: CAWIPADRRFGEQYF

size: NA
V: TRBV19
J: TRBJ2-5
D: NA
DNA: TGTGCCAGTAGTAACACCGTCGAGACCCAGTACTTC
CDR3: CASSNTVETQYF

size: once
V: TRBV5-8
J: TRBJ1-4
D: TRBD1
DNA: TGTGCCAGCAGCCCGGGACAGGGTTTTGAAAAACTGTTTTTT
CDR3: CASSPGQGFEKLFF

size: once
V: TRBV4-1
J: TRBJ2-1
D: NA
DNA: TGCGCCAGCAGCCCCACGACGGGACTTCGCGAGCAGTTCTTC
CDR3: CASSPTTGLREQFF

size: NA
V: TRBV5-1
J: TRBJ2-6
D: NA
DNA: TGCGCCAGCAGCGGTACAGGGTTCGGAGGGGCCAACGTCCTGACTTTC
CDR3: CASSGTGFGGANVLTF

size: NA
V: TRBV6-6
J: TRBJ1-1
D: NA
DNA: TGTGCCAGCAGTTACAAGCTAGGGGCTGAAGCTTTCTTT
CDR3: CASSYKLGAEAFF

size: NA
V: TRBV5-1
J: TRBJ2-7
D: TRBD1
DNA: TGCGCCAGCAGCTCCGGACAGGGGGCAAGTGAGCAGTACTTC
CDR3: CASSSGQGASEQYF

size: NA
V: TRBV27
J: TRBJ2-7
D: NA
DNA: TGTGCCAGCAGTTTACCCAGGGGTAGCCCTACGCTCGAGCAGTACTTC
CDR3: CASSLPRGSPTLEQYF

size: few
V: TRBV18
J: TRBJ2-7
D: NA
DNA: TGTGCCAGCTCACCACCGGGCAGGGCCCACGAGCAGTACTTC
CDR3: CASSPPGRAHEQYF

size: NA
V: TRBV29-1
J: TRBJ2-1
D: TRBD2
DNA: TGCAGCGTTGGAGGGAGGGGCGGCCGGCTTGGGAATGAGCAGTTCTTC
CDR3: CSVGGRGGRLGNEQFF

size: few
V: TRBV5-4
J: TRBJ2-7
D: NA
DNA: TGTGCCAGCAGCTTTCGGGGGGAGCAGTACTTC
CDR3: CASSFRGEQYF

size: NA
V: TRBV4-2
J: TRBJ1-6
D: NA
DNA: TGTGCCAGCAGCCAAGAAGGGAGCTCCTATAATTCACCCCTCCACTTT
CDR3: CASSQEGSSYNSPLHF

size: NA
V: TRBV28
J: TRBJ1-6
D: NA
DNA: TGTGCCAGCAGTCGGTACCGGGCCCGAGGGTCACCCCTCCACTTT
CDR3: CASSRYRARGSPLHF

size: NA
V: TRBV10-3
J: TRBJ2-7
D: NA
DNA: TGTGCCATCAGTGTGGTTGCTAACGAGCAGTACTTC
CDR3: CAISVVANEQYF

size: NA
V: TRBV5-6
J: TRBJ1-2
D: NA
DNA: TGTGCCAGCAGCTTGGGACATACGGACTATGGCTACACCTTC
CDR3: CASSLGHTDYGYTF

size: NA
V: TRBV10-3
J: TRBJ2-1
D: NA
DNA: TGTGCCATCAAACGACTAGAGCTGAACAATGAGCAGTTCTTC
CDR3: CAIKRLELNNEQFF

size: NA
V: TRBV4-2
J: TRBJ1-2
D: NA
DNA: TGTGCCAGCAGCCAGGGGGAGGGCGCCGTACTTCAGGGCTACACCTTC
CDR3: CASSQGEGAVLQGYTF

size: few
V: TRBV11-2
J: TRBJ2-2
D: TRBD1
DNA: TGTGCCAGCAGCCACCGGGACAGGGAGCGCACCGGGGAGCTGTTTTTT
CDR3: CASSHRDRERTGELFF

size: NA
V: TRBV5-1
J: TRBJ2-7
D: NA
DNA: TGCGCCAGCAGCTTCCGGGAATTCTACGAGCAGTACTTC
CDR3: CASSFREFYEQYF

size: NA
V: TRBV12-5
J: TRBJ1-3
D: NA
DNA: TGTGCTAGTGGTTTGGTACTTAGTATAATCCGTCTACAGGCGGAACGAAACACCATATATTTT
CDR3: CASGLVLSIIRLQAERNTIYF

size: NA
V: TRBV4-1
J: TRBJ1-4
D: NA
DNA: TGCGCCAGCAGTCAGGGGTTGGGTAATGAAAAACTGTTTTTT
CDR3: CASSQGLGNEKLFF

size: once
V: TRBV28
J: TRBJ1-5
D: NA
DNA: TGTGCCAGCAGTTTTTTGGGTACGGGGAGCAATCAGCCCCAGCATTTT
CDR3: CASSFLGTGSNQPQHF

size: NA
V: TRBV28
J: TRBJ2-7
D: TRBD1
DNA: TGTGCCAGCGGTAGTAAGGGGGCGATCTACGAGCAGTACTTC
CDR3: CASGSKGAIYEQYF

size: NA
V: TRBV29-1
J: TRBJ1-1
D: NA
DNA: TGCAGCACTTCAGGTGTGGGCAGCGAAGCTTTCTTT
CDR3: CSTSGVGSEAFF

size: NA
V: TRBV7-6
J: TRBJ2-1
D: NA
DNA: TGTGCCAGCAGCTCCACTCCGGGGAATGAGCAGTTCTTC
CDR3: CASSSTPGNEQFF

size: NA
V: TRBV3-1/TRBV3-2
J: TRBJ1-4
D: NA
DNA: TGTGCCAGCAGCCAAGTCAGGGGTCCTAATGAAAAACTGTTTTTT
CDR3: CASSQVRGPNEKLFF

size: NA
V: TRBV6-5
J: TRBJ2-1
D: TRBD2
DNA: TGTGCCAGCAGTTACGGGACTAGCGGACACAATGAGCAGTTCTTC
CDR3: CASSYGTSGHNEQFF